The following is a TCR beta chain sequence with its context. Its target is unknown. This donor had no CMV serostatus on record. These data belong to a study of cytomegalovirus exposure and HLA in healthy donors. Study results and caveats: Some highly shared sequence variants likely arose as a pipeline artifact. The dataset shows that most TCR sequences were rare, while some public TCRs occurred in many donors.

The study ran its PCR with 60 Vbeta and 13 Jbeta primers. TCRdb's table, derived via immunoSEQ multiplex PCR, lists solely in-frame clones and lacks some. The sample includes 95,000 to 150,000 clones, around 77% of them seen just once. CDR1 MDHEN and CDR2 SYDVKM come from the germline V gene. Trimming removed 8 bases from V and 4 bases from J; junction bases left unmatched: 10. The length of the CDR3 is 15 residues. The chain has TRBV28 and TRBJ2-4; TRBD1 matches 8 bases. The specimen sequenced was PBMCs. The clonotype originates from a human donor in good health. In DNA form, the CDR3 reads TGTGCCAGCCTAGGACAGGGCGTGGGAAAAAACATTCAGTACTTC. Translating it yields CASLGQGVGKNIQYF.